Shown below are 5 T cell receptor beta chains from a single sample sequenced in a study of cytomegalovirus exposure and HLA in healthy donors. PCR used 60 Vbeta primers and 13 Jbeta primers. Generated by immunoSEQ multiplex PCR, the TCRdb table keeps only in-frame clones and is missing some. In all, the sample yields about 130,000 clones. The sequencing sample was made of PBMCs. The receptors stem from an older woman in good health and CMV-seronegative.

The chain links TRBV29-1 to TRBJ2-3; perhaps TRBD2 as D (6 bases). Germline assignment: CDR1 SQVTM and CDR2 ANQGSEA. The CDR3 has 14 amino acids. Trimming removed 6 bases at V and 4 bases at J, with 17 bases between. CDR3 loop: CSVKVSGVSDTQYF. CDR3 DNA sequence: TGCAGCGTCAAGGTTAGCGGAGTATCAGATACGCAGTATTTT.

The CDR3 DNA is TGTGCCAGCAGCCCCTGGGGGGACAGAGAAGGCTACACCTTC. It translates to CASSPWGDREGYTF. The rearrangement joins TRBV5-6 to TRBJ1-2; 7 nucleotides agree with TRBD1. The germline gives CDR1 SGHDT, CDR2 YYEEEE. The CDR3 consists of 14 residues. V dropped 4 bases and J dropped 8; count of bases not matched to a gene: 11.

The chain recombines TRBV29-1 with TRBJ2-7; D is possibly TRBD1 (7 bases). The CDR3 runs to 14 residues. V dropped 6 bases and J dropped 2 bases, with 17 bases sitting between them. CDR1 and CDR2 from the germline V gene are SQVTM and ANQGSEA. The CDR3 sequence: CSVQQTGTPYEQYF. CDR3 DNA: TGCAGCGTCCAACAGACAGGGACTCCCTACGAGCAGTACTTC.

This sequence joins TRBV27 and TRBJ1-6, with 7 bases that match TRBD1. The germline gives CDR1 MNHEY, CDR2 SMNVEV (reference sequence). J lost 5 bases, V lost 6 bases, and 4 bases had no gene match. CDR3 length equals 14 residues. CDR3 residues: CASSRQGDNSPLHF. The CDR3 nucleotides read TGTGCCAGCAGCCGACAGGGAGATAATTCACCCCTCCACTTT.

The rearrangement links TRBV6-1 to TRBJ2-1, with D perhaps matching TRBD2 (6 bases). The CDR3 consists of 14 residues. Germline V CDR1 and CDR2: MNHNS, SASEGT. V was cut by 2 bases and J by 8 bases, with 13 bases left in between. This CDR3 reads CASSEPGRWDEQFF. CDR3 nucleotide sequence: TGTGCCAGCAGTGAACCAGGGAGGTGGGATGAGCAGTTCTTC.